What follows are 5 T cell receptor beta chains derived from one specimen sequenced in a study of metastatic and nonmetastatic thyroid tumors. Using MiXCR, TCRdb re-called clones from the PCR reads. The sample lists around 18,000 clones; roughly 36% were seen once. No treatment of any kind had been given to any patient before thyroid surgery. Sequenced material: tumor tissue. The receptors stem from a female donor with papillary thyroid cancer or a benign thyroid nodule (not recorded which). Some clones in this sample may be carry-over from other donors' samples.

This clone has a count of ten or more. At one end the junction does not follow the germline gene, possibly because of a read error. This chain links TRBV9 with TRBJ1-3; TRBD1 might be the D (5 bases). The CDR3 consists of 14 residues. The germline CDR1 and CDR2 sequences are SGDLS and YYNGEE. DNA for the CDR3: TGTGCCAGCAGCGCAGGGAACTCTGGAAACACCGTATATTTT. This sequence encodes CASSAGNSGNTVYF.

The V gene is TRBV6-2 or TRBV6-3, the J gene TRBJ2-5; D call uncertain. CDR3 length: 12 residues. V shed 5 bases and J shed 5 bases, with 9 bases lying between them. CDR1 is MNHEY and CDR2 is SVGEGT in the germline V gene. The CDR3 region is CASSALLETQYF. CDR3 sequence (DNA): TGTGCCAGCAGTGCTCTCCTGGAGACCCAGTACTTC.

This clone has only a few counts. V and J are TRBV6-1 and TRBJ2-1, with D possibly being TRBD2 (6 bases). This CDR3 comprises 14 residues. V was shortened by 5 bases and J by 8 bases, with 16 bases between the two germline ends. The germline V gene has CDR1 MNHNS and CDR2 SASEGT. The CDR3 here is CASSRRGGVDEQFF. The CDR3 DNA reads as TGTGCCAGCAGTCGTCGGGGCGGGGTGGATGAGCAGTTCTTC.

The chain joins TRBV20-1 to TRBJ2-7, with D perhaps TRBD2 (5 bases). V lost 3 bases and J lost 0, with 21 bases in between. The CDR3 has 17 amino acids. The germline gives CDR1 DFQATT, CDR2 SNEGSKA (reference sequence). The CDR3 sequence: CSASVRPHGGSSYEQYF. The CDR3 region has the DNA TGCAGTGCTAGCGTAAGGCCCCACGGCGGGTCCTCCTACGAGCAGTACTTC.

The rearrangement links TRBV11-2 to TRBJ2-7, with D possibly matching TRBD1 (5 bases). The CDR3 runs 13 residues. V was pared by 4 bases and J by 2 bases, with 9 bases between. The germline CDR1 and CDR2 sequences are SGHAT and FQNNGV. The CDR3 loop reads CASSWGLPYEQYF. The CDR3 DNA reads as TGTGCCAGCAGCTGGGGCCTCCCCTACGAGCAGTACTTC.